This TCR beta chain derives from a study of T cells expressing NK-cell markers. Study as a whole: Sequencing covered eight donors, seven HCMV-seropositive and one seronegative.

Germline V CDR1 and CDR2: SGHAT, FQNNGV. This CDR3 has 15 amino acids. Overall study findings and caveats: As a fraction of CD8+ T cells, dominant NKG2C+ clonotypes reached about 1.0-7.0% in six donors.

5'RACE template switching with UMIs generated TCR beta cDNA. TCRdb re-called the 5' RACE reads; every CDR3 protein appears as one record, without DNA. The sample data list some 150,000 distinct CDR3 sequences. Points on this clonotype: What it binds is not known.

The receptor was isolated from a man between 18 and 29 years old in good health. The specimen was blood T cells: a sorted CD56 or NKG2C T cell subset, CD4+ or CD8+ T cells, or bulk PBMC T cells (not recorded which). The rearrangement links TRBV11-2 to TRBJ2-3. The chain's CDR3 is CASSLVRVSTDTQYF.